These 18 T cell receptor beta chains were sequenced from one sample in a study of blood T cell repertoires in COVID-19. The data were produced by immunoSEQ multiplex PCR, yet TCRdb's version contains in-frame clones alone and is incomplete. This table holds more than 90,000 clones, 85% found once. The specimen sequenced was peripheral blood. These receptors were taken from a man older than 75 with acute or convalescent COVID-19.

This clone was found a few times. V is TRBV14 and J is TRBJ1-6, with D unclear. Germline values: CDR1 SGHDN, CDR2 FVKESK. V shed 4 bases and J shed 8 bases, with 6 bases lying between them. CDR3 size: 12 residues. The CDR3 sequence: CASSPMDSPLHF. In DNA form, the CDR3 reads TGTGCCAGCAGCCCTATGGATTCACCCCTCCACTTT.

Note on this clone: Additional DNA sequences in this sample encode the identical CDR3. The chain links TRBV9 to TRBJ1-5, with D perhaps matching TRBD1 (5 bases). Germline CDR1 is SGDLS and CDR2 is YYNGEE. The CDR3 runs to 14 residues. Trimming stripped 0 bases from V and 1 base from J, with 5 bases between. CDR3 loop: CASSVAGSNQPQHF. CDR3 DNA sequence: TGTGCCAGCAGCGTAGCAGGGAGCAATCAGCCCCAGCATTTT.

V is TRBV5-1 and J is TRBJ1-1; 7 nucleotides match TRBD1. With 0 bases clipped from V and 0 bases from J, the junction kept 11 bases outside the gene matches. The germline CDR1 and CDR2 sequences are SGHRS and YFSETQ. The CDR3 runs to 18 residues. The CDR3 is CASSLAPRDRVMNTEAFF. CDR3 coding DNA: TGCGCCAGCAGCTTGGCCCCCCGGGACAGAGTAATGAACACTGAAGCTTTCTTT. Using reference TRBV5-1 and TRBJ1-1 for the parts outside the CDR3, the full variable domain is KAGVTQTPRYLIKTRGQQVTLSCSPISGHRSVSWYQQTPGQGLQFLFEYFSETQRNKGNFPGRFSGRQFSNSRSEMNVSTLELGDSALYLCASSLAPRDRVMNTEAFFGQGTRLTVV.

V gene TRBV6-4 combines with J gene TRBJ2-6; a possible D gene is TRBD1 (6 bases). Trimming cost V 6 bases and J 4 bases, with 13 bases left between them. The CDR3 is 15 residues long. Germline CDR1 reads MRHNA; CDR2 reads SNTAGT. In DNA form, the CDR3 reads TGTGCCAGCAGCGAACAGGGTATCGGGGCCAACGTCCTGACTTTC. Its protein is CASSEQGIGANVLTF.

This chain joins TRBV6-4 and TRBJ2-1, with 11 positions matching TRBD2. The germline CDR1 and CDR2 sequences are MRHNA and SNTAGT. V dropped 9 bases and J dropped 7; count of bases not matched to a gene: 8. The CDR3 extends over 14 amino acids. CDR3 sequence reads: CARNLTSGINEQFF. The CDR3 nucleotides are TGTGCCAGGAACCTGACTAGCGGGATAAATGAGCAGTTCTTC.

A few counts support this clone. CDR3 DNA sequence: TGTGCCAGCAGTTACTACCGGGGTCATACTGAAGCTTTCTTT. It encodes CASSYYRGHTEAFF. The chain links TRBV6-5 to TRBJ1-1; D is unclear. The CDR3 has 14 residues. Germline V gene data show CDR1 as MNHEY and CDR2 as SVGAGI. V was cut by 1 base and J by 5 bases, with 11 bases left in between.

V is TRBV3-1 (or the pseudogene TRBV3-2) and J is TRBJ2-1, with no clear D. V lost 0 bases and J 2 bases, leaving 11 bases between the germline ends. The CDR3 is 16 amino acids. Germline CDR1 reads LGHDT; CDR2 reads YNNKEL (reference sequence). Here the CDR3 reads CASSQDTRVAYNEQFF. The CDR3 bases are TGTGCCAGCAGCCAAGATACACGGGTTGCCTACAATGAGCAGTTCTTC.

The gene calls are TRBV28 and TRBJ1-1; 8 positions match TRBD1. CDR1 is MDHEN, CDR2 SYDVKM, per germline. The CDR3 totals 14 residues. V lost 5 bases to trimming and J lost 11 bases; unmatched junction nucleotides: 13. As DNA, the CDR3 is TGTGCCAGCAGTATCTCCCCCGACAGGGGCTCGGCTTTCTTT. Protein product: CASSISPDRGSAFF.

The rearrangement links TRBV20-1 to TRBJ2-1; D perhaps matches TRBD1 (5 bases). Trimming removed 6 bases at V and 8 bases at J, with 11 bases between. The germline V gene encodes CDR1 DFQATT and CDR2 SNEGSKA (reference sequence). The CDR3 consists of 11 residues. The CDR3 spells CSAMWGDEQFF. The CDR3 coding sequence is TGCAGTGCAATGTGGGGCGATGAGCAGTTCTTC.

Concerning this clone itself: The CDR3 does not end in the conserved phenylalanine or tryptophan, so this is likely a read error. This chain joins TRBV6-2 or TRBV6-3 and TRBJ2-6, with D unresolved. Between the trimmed V and J ends, which lost 0 bases and 3 bases, there was a span of 0 bases. CDR1 MNHEY and CDR2 SVGEGT come from the germline V gene. This CDR3 comprises 13 residues. The CDR3 DNA follows: TGTGCCAGCAGTTACTCTGGGGCCAACGTCCTGACTTCC. Translation gives CASSYSGANVLTS.

This clone appeared once. The chain employs TRBV19 and TRBJ2-5, with 10 positions matching TRBD2. This CDR3 is 13 amino acids long. The V gene end was trimmed by 10 bases and the J gene end by 6 bases; junction bases not matched to a gene: 8. Germline V gene lookup returns CDR1 LNHDA and CDR2 SQIVND (reference sequence). The CDR3 region is CATKLAGSQTQYF. In DNA form, the CDR3 reads TGTGCCACCAAACTAGCGGGGTCGCAGACCCAGTACTTC. Variable domain in full (rest from reference TRBV19 and TRBJ2-5): DGGITQSPKYLFRKEGQNVTLSCEQNLNHDAMYWYRQDPGQGLRLIYYSQIVNDFQKGDIAEGYSVSREKKESFPLTVTSAQKNPTAFYLCATKLAGSQTQYFGPGTRLLVL.

J is TRBJ2-2 and V is TRBV4-2; D uncertain. The length of the CDR3 is 14 residues. Germline loops: CDR1 LGHNA, CDR2 YNFKEQ. V gave up 0 bases and J gave up 7 bases, with 9 bases separating them. The CDR3: CASSQDLVGGELFF. The CDR3 DNA reads as TGTGCCAGCAGCCAAGATCTAGTTGGCGGGGAGCTGTTTTTT.

The chain employs TRBV6-5 and TRBJ1-2, with a possible D match to TRBD1 (6 bases). CDR3 length equals 16 residues. V was clipped by 4 bases and J by 4 bases, with 19 bases between them. CDR1 is MNHEY, CDR2 SVGAGI, per germline. CDR3 loop: CASSSGDRRWTYGYTF. The CDR3 DNA reads as TGTGCCAGCAGTTCCGGAGACAGGAGGTGGACCTATGGCTACACCTTC.

This chain joins TRBV7-6 and TRBJ1-4, with unresolved D. This CDR3 is 11 amino acids long. Trimming removed 5 bases at V and 8 bases at J, with 6 bases between. Germline CDR1 and CDR2: SGHVS and FNYEAQ. The CDR3 protein is CASSGQEKLFF. The CDR3 DNA is TGTGCCAGCAGCGGCCAGGAAAAACTGTTTTTT.

The chain recombines TRBV27 with TRBJ1-1, with D possibly TRBD1 on 5 matching bases. The V end was cut by 3 bases, the J end by 7 bases, with 15 bases between. CDR1 MNHEY and CDR2 SMNVEV come from the germline V gene (reference sequence). The CDR3 runs to 14 residues. CDR3 residues: CASSFGWGENEAFF. DNA of the CDR3: TGTGCCAGCAGTTTCGGCTGGGGGGAGAATGAAGCTTTCTTT.

This clone was seen just once. The genes are TRBV6-2 or TRBV6-3 and TRBJ2-7; D not resolved. Trimming removed 0 bases from V and 2 bases from J, with 8 bases in between. The CDR3 totals 14 residues. Germline CDR1 is MNHEY and CDR2 is SVGEGT. The CDR3: CASSYSSNPYEQYF. The CDR3 DNA follows: TGTGCCAGCAGTTACTCCTCTAATCCCTACGAGCAGTACTTC.

As DNA, the CDR3 is TGTGCCAGCATGAGCGGATCCTACAATGAGCAGTTCTTC. Its protein product is CASMSGSYNEQFF. The chain employs TRBV28 and TRBJ2-1; D might be TRBD2 (5 bases). This CDR3 is built from 13 residues. Germline V gene data show CDR1 as MDHEN and CDR2 as SYDVKM. V was shortened by 7 bases and J by 1 base, with 8 bases between the two germline ends.

The chain recombines TRBV6-5 with TRBJ1-2; D may be TRBD1 (6 bases). The CDR3 has 14 amino acids. V lost 4 bases, J lost 2 bases, and 11 bases lay in between. The germline V gene has CDR1 MNHEY and CDR2 SVGAGI. This CDR3 reads CASSLTGANYGYTF. The CDR3 DNA reads TGTGCCAGCAGTTTGACAGGAGCGAACTATGGCTACACCTTC.